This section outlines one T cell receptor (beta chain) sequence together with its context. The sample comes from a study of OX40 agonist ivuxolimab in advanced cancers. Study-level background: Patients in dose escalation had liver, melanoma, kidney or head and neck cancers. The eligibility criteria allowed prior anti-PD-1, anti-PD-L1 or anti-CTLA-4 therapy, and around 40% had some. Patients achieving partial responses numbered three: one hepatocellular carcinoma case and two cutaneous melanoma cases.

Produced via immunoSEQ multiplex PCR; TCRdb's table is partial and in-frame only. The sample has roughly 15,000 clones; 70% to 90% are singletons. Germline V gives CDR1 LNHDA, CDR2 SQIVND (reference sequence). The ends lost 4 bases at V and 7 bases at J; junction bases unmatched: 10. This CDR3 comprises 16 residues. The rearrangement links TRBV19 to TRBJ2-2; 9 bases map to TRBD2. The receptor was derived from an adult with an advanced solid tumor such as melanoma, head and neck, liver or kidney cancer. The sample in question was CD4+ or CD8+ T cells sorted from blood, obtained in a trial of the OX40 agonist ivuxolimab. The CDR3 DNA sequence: TGTGCCAGTAGTAATAGCGGGAGAGGGTCGGGCGGGGAGCTGTTTTTT. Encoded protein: CASSNSGRGSGGELFF.